The 12 T cell receptor beta chains reported below all come from one sample, sequenced in a study of blood T cell repertoires in COVID-19. TCRdb's copy holds only in-frame clones and misses some; the assay was immunoSEQ multiplex PCR. The sample contains approximately 57,000 clones, 82% of which appear only once. The sample was peripheral blood. The receptors derive from a woman aged 80 or older with acute or convalescent COVID-19.

Remarks on this clone: The CDR3 does not end in the conserved phenylalanine or tryptophan, so this is likely a read error. It is unclear where the CDR3 begins or ends on the DNA, so no DNA is shown, and the CDR3 is as TCRdb lists it. The chain is built from TRBV2 and TRBJ1-1. The CDR3 spans 9 amino acids, including both terminal residues. In germline, CDR1 is SNHLY, CDR2 FYNNEI. This CDR3 reads CASSPDGVG.

The V and J genes are TRBV24-1 and TRBJ2-2; TRBD1 agrees at 9 bases. Germline CDR1 is KGHDR and CDR2 is SFDVKD. V lost 5 bases, J lost 1 base, and 7 bases stayed unmatched. The CDR3 contains 17 residues. In DNA form, the CDR3 reads TGTGCCACCAGTGGAAGGGACAGGGCGTGGAACACCGGGGAGCTGTTTTTT. It is translated as CATSGRDRAWNTGELFF.

J is TRBJ2-2 and V is TRBV29-1; D remains ambiguous. The CDR3 is 15 residues long. CDR1 SQVTM and CDR2 ANQGSEA come from the germline V gene. The V gene lost 5 bases and the J gene lost 8 bases, with 21 bases spanning the gap. CDR3 DNA sequence: TGCAGCGTTATGGAGACTGCAACACCGGCTGGGGAGCTGTTTTTT. This translates into CSVMETATPAGELFF.

The chain links TRBV5-4 to TRBJ2-2, with 9 bases identical to TRBD1. CDR1 SGHNT and CDR2 YYREEE come from the germline V gene (reference sequence). The length of the CDR3 is 16 residues. V was pared by 2 bases and J by 7 bases, with 9 bases of the junction left unmatched. The CDR3 region is CASSLGTGNIGGELFF. The DNA for the CDR3 is TGTGCCAGCAGCTTAGGGACAGGGAATATTGGCGGGGAGCTGTTTTTT.

Only one count was recorded for this clone. The chain has TRBV29-1 and TRBJ1-2; TRBD1 matches at 9 bases. V was pared by 2 bases and J by 4 bases, with 11 bases of the junction left unmatched. CDR1 is SQVTM and CDR2 is ANQGSEA in the germline V gene. This CDR3 spans 16 amino acids. In DNA form, the CDR3 reads TGCAGCGTTGAAAGGGACAGGGTGGAGGCGAGCTATGGCTACACCTTC. Amino acid sequence: CSVERDRVEASYGYTF.

The chain combines TRBV10-3 with TRBJ1-1; 9 positions agree with TRBD1. CDR1 is ENHRY and CDR2 is SYGVKD in the germline V gene. This CDR3 contains 14 residues. The trim removed 7 bases at V and 5 bases at J, leaving 8 bases unmatched. Here the CDR3 reads CAITSTGGRTEAFF. CDR3 DNA: TGTGCCATCACGTCGACAGGGGGAAGAACTGAAGCTTTCTTT.

The chain combines TRBV7-9 with TRBJ2-7, with 7 bases fitting TRBD1. In germline, CDR1 is SEHNR, CDR2 FQNEAQ (reference sequence). The J segment lost 5 bases and the V segment lost 5 bases, leaving 9 bases of the junction unmatched. The CDR3 runs 14 residues. CDR3 protein: CASSARQGTDEQYF. DNA of the CDR3: TGTGCCAGCAGCGCTAGACAGGGAACCGACGAGCAGTACTTC.

The chain recombines TRBV25-1 with TRBJ2-3; perhaps TRBD2 as D (6 bases). The CDR3 is made up of 15 amino acids. Deletions cut 5 bases from V and 2 bases from J, with 14 bases between. Germline lookup yields CDR1 MGHDK and CDR2 SYGVNS. The CDR3 loop reads CASSPLATFTDTQYF. The CDR3 bases are TGTGCCAGCAGTCCTCTAGCGACTTTCACAGATACGCAGTATTTT.

The CDR3 DNA follows: TGTGCCAGCGAACAGTCGGAGACCCAGTACTTC. This encodes CASEQSETQYF. This rearrangement joins TRBV2 to TRBJ2-5; D remains unclear. The CDR3 is made up of 11 amino acids. The germline V gene encodes CDR1 SNHLY and CDR2 FYNNEI. The ends were cut back, 8 bases at V and 5 bases at J, with 9 bases in the middle.

V gene TRBV28 combines with J gene TRBJ1-6; D uncertain. Germline V gives CDR1 MDHEN, CDR2 SYDVKM. Between the trimmed V and J ends, which lost 6 bases and 7 bases, there was a span of 13 bases. The CDR3 consists of 14 residues. The chain's CDR3 is CASRILTRNSPLHF. The CDR3 DNA follows: TGTGCCAGCAGAATTCTAACCCGGAATTCACCCCTCCACTTT.

This clone has more than one count but fewer than ten. J is TRBJ1-3 and V is TRBV5-1; the match to TRBD1 covers 11 bases. The germline gives CDR1 SGHRS, CDR2 YFSETQ. V was clipped by 4 bases and J by 4 bases; unmatched bases: 10. There are 17 residues in the CDR3. The CDR3 is CASSRTPGQGVGNTIYF. The DNA of the CDR3 is TGCGCCAGCAGCAGGACCCCGGGACAGGGGGTAGGAAACACCATATATTTT.

CDR3 loop: CASSPGGKLFF. In DNA form, the CDR3 reads TGTGCCAGCAGCCCCGGGGGAAAACTGTTTTTT. This chain uses TRBV3-1 (or the pseudogene TRBV3-2) with TRBJ1-4; tentative D call: TRBD1 (5 bases). V was pared by 4 bases and J by 10 bases, with 7 bases between. Germline loops: CDR1 LGHDT, CDR2 YNNKEL (reference sequence). This CDR3 has 11 amino acids.